The source of this TCR beta chain is a study of PD-1 blockade in classical Hodgkin lymphoma. With no exception, relapse followed autologous stem cell transplantation in all patients, and brentuximab vedotin exposure varied. Thawed PBMCs underwent magnetic negative selection to yield purified CD4+ T cells. CDR1 KGHSH and CDR2 LQKENI come from the germline V gene. CDR3 length: 15 residues. Trimming shortened V by 2 bases and J by 0 bases, and 7 bases separated the two germline ends. General study findings and limits: By C4D1 there was a significant rise in CD4+ TCR diversity but not in CD8+ TCR diversity. Relapsed/refractory patients reportedly had lower baseline diversity than newly diagnosed patients.

With respect to this clone: What it binds is unknown.

The data were produced by immunoSEQ multiplex PCR, yet TCRdb's version contains in-frame clones alone and is incomplete. The repertoire includes approximately 25,000 clones, 70% to 80% of them detected once, and just under 2.5% sits in the top ten. The rearrangement links TRBV18 to TRBJ1-4; D not resolved. The TCR was taken from a human donor with classical Hodgkin lymphoma. Sequencing used CD4+ T cells from blood, obtained at baseline. The CDR3 sequence: CASSPEGATNEKLFF. The CDR3 DNA reads as TGTGCCAGCTCACCAGAGGGAGCAACTAATGAAAAACTGTTTTTT.